This TCR beta chain is from a study of blood T cells in healthy people across ages. Regarding this clonotype: Its antigen is not known.

Primers used in a second PCR of about 7 to 12 cycles were a sample-barcoded 5' primer and a J-beta primer mix. TCRdb recomputed calls from the 5' RACE reads with MiXCR, one row per CDR3 protein. This repertoire shows around 900,000 distinct CDR3 sequences, roughly 50% found once; its top ten account for about a fifth. Peripheral blood, approximately 10 milliliters per donor, was collected. Total RNA extraction produced at least 5.5 micrograms (per sample) for the study. Study-level findings and limits: Comparison with aged donors showed that long-lived donors had more naive CD4+ cells and higher diversity.

Trimming pared 5 bases from V and 2 bases from J, leaving 22 bases between. This CDR3 is built from 18 residues. Germline V CDR1 and CDR2: MDHEN, SYDVKM. The sequencing input was blood. This clonotype was obtained from a woman aged 60-70 years in good health. The J gene is TRBJ2-1, the V gene TRBV28, with D uncertain. CDR3 nucleotide sequence: TGTGCCAGCAGTATTTTCCCGTCGGTTGACGTTACCTACAATGAGCAGTTCTTC. This gives the protein CASSIFPSVDVTYNEQFF.